The 29 T cell receptor beta chains given below trace back to one sample, sequenced in a study of CD8 T cells in Susac syndrome. RNA amounts of about 0.5 to 1 ug underwent reverse transcription with random hexamers. TCRdb reanalysed the immunoSEQ multiplex PCR reads using MiXCR and keeps one entry per CDR3 protein. The sample consists of under 200,000 distinct CDR3 sequences, 90% to 95% of them appearing once. Material for sequencing was CD4+ T cells from PBMCs. The source is a human donor with Susac syndrome.

This clonotype was seen once. This chain uses TRBV15 with TRBJ1-5; D remains ambiguous. Trimming pared 0 bases from V and 9 bases from J, leaving 6 bases between. Germline CDR1 reads LNHNV; CDR2 reads YYDKDF (reference sequence). The CDR3 spans 12 residues. The CDR3 sequence: CATSRDRGPQHF. The CDR3 DNA follows: TGTGCCACCAGCAGAGATCGTGGGCCCCAGCATTTT.

This rearrangement joins TRBV12-3 or TRBV12-4 to TRBJ2-3, with unresolved D. Trimming took 5 bases from V and 4 from J, leaving 16 bases between them. The CDR3 length is 15 residues. The CDR3 nucleotides are TGTGCCAGCAGTACGCCCGGTTGGAAATCAGATACGCAGTATTTT. The encoded protein is CASSTPGWKSDTQYF.

CDR3 sequence (DNA): TGCAGTGCTAGAGTTCAGGGACAGGGTGGAAATTCACCCCTCCACTTT. Its protein is CSARVQGQGGNSPLHF. The chain couples TRBV20-1 to TRBJ1-6, with TRBD1 matching 9 bases. The CDR3 has 16 residues. With V trimmed by 1 base and J by 7 bases, 8 bases remained unmatched. Per germline, CDR1 DFQATT and CDR2 SNEGSKA (reference sequence).

The V call is TRBV7-2, the J call TRBJ2-2; D possibly uses TRBD1 or TRBD2 (5 bases each). Germline-derived CDR1 and CDR2 are SGHTA and FQGNSA. This CDR3 has 15 residues. V dropped 5 bases and J dropped 9 bases, with 19 bases sitting between them. The chain's CDR3 is CASSHEGSGGRELFF. In DNA, the CDR3 is TGTGCCAGCAGCCATGAGGGGTCTGGAGGCCGGGAGCTGTTTTTT.

The chain recombines TRBV29-1 with TRBJ2-1, with no clear D. There are 12 residues in the CDR3. Trimming pared 4 bases from V and 10 bases from J, leaving 14 bases between. Germline CDR1 is SQVTM and CDR2 is ANQGSEA. The CDR3 region has the DNA TGCAGCGTTGGAGGTCCCGGCCGGGAGCAGTTCTTC. It codes for CSVGGPGREQFF.

The chain recombines TRBV27 with TRBJ2-1; 7 nucleotides match TRBD2. CDR1 is MNHEY and CDR2 is SMNVEV in the germline V gene (reference sequence). The CDR3 runs to 16 residues. J was trimmed by 2 bases and V by 1 base; bases with no gene match: 5. CDR3 coding DNA: TGTGCCAGCAGTTTATATTCACGGGGGGCCTACAATGAGCAGTTCTTC. Its protein is CASSLYSRGAYNEQFF.

The chain links TRBV30 to TRBJ2-7; 7 nucleotides agree with TRBD2. V trimming: 0 bases; J trimming: 2 bases; junction bases outside the gene matches: 7. CDR1 and CDR2 (germline): GTSNPN, SVGIG (reference sequence). There are 15 residues in the CDR3. CDR3 protein: CAWSVKASGPYEQYF. As DNA, the CDR3 is TGTGCCTGGAGTGTAAAGGCTAGCGGTCCCTACGAGCAGTACTTC.

V and J are TRBV5-1 and TRBJ1-3; D remains ambiguous. The germline V gene has CDR1 SGHRS and CDR2 YFSETQ. This CDR3 comprises 15 residues. With 0 bases removed from V and 1 base from J, the gap between germline ends came to 8 bases. The CDR3 region has the DNA TGCGCCAGCAGCTTGGACAGAAATTCTGGAAACACCATATATTTT. This sequence encodes CASSLDRNSGNTIYF.

V and J are TRBV30 and TRBJ1-5, with D uncertain. Germline V CDR1 and CDR2: GTSNPN, SVGIG (reference sequence). The CDR3 runs to 12 residues. Deletions cut 0 bases from V and 3 bases from J, with 3 bases between. This chain's CDR3 is CAWSVSNQPQHF. CDR3 in DNA: TGTGCCTGGAGTGTTTCCAATCAGCCCCAGCATTTT.

The J gene is TRBJ1-1, the V gene TRBV9; TRBD1 might be the D (5 bases). CDR3 length equals 14 residues. Germline V lookup: CDR1 SGDLS, CDR2 YYNGEE. V gave up 0 bases and J gave up 6 bases, with 12 bases separating them. The CDR3 loop is CASSVEDGGPEAFF. The CDR3 DNA reads TGTGCCAGCAGCGTAGAGGATGGGGGACCTGAAGCTTTCTTT. Full variable domain (remainder filled in from reference TRBV9 and TRBJ1-1): DSGVTQTPKHLITATGQRVTLRCSPRSGDLSVYWYQQSLDQGLQFLIQYYNGEERAKGNILERFSAQQFPDLHSELNLSSLELGDSALYFCASSVEDGGPEAFFGQGTRLTVV.

The gene calls are TRBV20-1 and TRBJ2-1, with 7 bases identical to TRBD2. V dropped 3 bases and J dropped 6; count of bases not matched to a gene: 11. From germline, CDR1 is DFQATT and CDR2 SNEGSKA (reference sequence). The CDR3 consists of 15 residues. CDR3 DNA sequence: TGCAGTGCTAGGGGTGAGCGGGGCCCGGCCAATGAGCAGTTCTTC. Residues: CSARGERGPANEQFF.

Only one count was recorded for this clonotype. The chain uses TRBV11-2 and TRBJ2-3, with D tentatively TRBD2 (7 bases). This CDR3 comprises 12 residues. Trimming took off 10 bases at V and 5 bases at J, with 13 bases between the two ends. Germline CDR1 and CDR2: SGHAT and FQNNGV. CDR3 protein: CATAGAGDTQYF. DNA of the CDR3: TGTGCCACCGCGGGGGCGGGAGATACGCAGTATTTT.

V is TRBV20-1 and J is TRBJ2-1; TRBD1 is a possible D gene (6 bases). In germline, CDR1 is DFQATT, CDR2 SNEGSKA (reference sequence). The CDR3 length is 17 residues. V lost 5 bases and J 4 bases, leaving 24 bases between the germline ends. This CDR3 reads CSAHRLGGRSGYNEQFF. CDR3 sequence (DNA): TGCAGTGCTCATCGGCTTGGGGGCCGTTCGGGGTACAATGAGCAGTTCTTC.

The V call is TRBV18, the J call TRBJ2-6, with no clear D. V was pared by 3 bases and J by 0 bases, with 12 bases between. Germline-derived CDR1 and CDR2 are KGHSH and LQKENI. This CDR3 has 17 residues. The CDR3 loop is CASSPIFGRSGANVLTF. In DNA, the CDR3 is TGTGCCAGCTCACCCATATTCGGCCGCTCTGGGGCCAACGTCCTGACTTTC.

V and J are TRBV2 and TRBJ2-5; unclear D gene. The germline CDR1 and CDR2 sequences are SNHLY and FYNNEI. There are 12 residues in the CDR3. With 6 bases removed from V and 8 bases from J, the gap between germline ends came to 13 bases. The DNA of the CDR3 is TGTGCCAGCAGGGCGGATGGGTTAACCCAGTACTTC. It encodes CASRADGLTQYF.

This clonotype appeared once. The chain couples TRBV14 to TRBJ2-2; D possibly corresponds to TRBD2 (5 bases). The CDR3 length is 14 residues. V dropped 4 bases and J dropped 6 bases, with 12 bases sitting between them. The germline V gene has CDR1 SGHDN and CDR2 FVKESK. The CDR3 bases are TGTGCCAGCAGCCTCCCGGGGTTAGCCGGGGAGCTGTTTTTT. Translation: CASSLPGLAGELFF.

J is TRBJ1-3 and V is TRBV3-1; 9 nucleotides agree with TRBD1. CDR3 size: 16 residues. Germline V CDR1 and CDR2: LGHDT, YNNKEL (reference sequence). The junction had 8 bases not matched to a gene; V was cut back by 4 bases and J by 4 bases. CDR3 bases: TGTGCCAGCAGCCTCGGGGACAGGGTAGGAGGAAACACCATATATTTT. It yields the protein CASSLGDRVGGNTIYF.

The chain links TRBV7-9 to TRBJ1-2; D is unclear. The CDR3 has 14 amino acids. Trimming removed 0 bases at V and 4 bases at J, with 9 bases between. Per germline, CDR1 SEHNR and CDR2 FQNEAQ (reference sequence). This chain's CDR3 is CASSLAAAGYGYTF. DNA for the CDR3: TGTGCCAGCAGCTTAGCGGCCGCCGGCTATGGCTACACCTTC.

The V and J genes are TRBV5-4 and TRBJ2-7, with 10 bases identical to TRBD2. CDR1 and CDR2 (germline): SGHNT, YYREEE (reference sequence). The CDR3 sequence is 14 residues long. Unmatched junction bases numbered 5, after V lost 4 bases and J lost 4 bases. As DNA, the CDR3 is TGTGCCAGCAGCGAAGGACTAGCGGAGTACGAGCAGTACTTC. Its protein product is CASSEGLAEYEQYF.

A few counts support this clonotype. The chain recombines TRBV2 with TRBJ2-5; D perhaps matches TRBD1 (7 bases). V lost 8 bases, J lost 5 bases, and 12 bases lay in between. This CDR3 spans 12 amino acids. CDR1 is SNHLY and CDR2 is FYNNEI in the germline V gene. The CDR3 is CASRAGGETQYF. The CDR3 nucleotides read TGTGCCAGCCGGGCAGGGGGGGAGACCCAGTACTTC.

The chain links TRBV7-9 to TRBJ2-1; the match to TRBD2 covers 11 bases. The CDR3 sequence is 18 residues long. Germline CDR1 reads SEHNR; CDR2 reads FQNEAQ (reference sequence). V shed 3 bases and J 3 bases; nucleotides not matched to a gene: 10. CDR3 sequence: CASSFTKPSGGIYNEQFF. DNA of the CDR3: TGTGCCAGCAGCTTTACGAAACCTAGCGGGGGGATCTACAATGAGCAGTTCTTC.

This chain connects TRBV5-4 to TRBJ1-6, with 7 positions matching TRBD1. V trimming: 1 base; J trimming: 8 bases; junction bases outside the gene matches: 3. There are 14 residues in the CDR3. Germline values: CDR1 SGHNT, CDR2 YYREEE (reference sequence). This CDR3 is CASSLWQGDSPLHF. Written as DNA, the CDR3 is TGTGCCAGCAGCTTGTGGCAGGGGGATTCACCCCTCCACTTT.

V gene TRBV9 combines with J gene TRBJ1-3; D might be TRBD1 (5 bases). CDR3 length: 18 residues. V lost 4 bases and J lost 1, with 21 bases in between. CDR1 is SGDLS and CDR2 is YYNGEE in the germline V gene. The DNA for the CDR3 is TGTGCCAGCAGCTCCCCTCCCGGGGGGTATGATTCTGGAAACACCATATATTTT. Its translation: CASSSPPGGYDSGNTIYF. Full variable domain (rest looked up from reference TRBV9 and TRBJ1-3): DSGVTQTPKHLITATGQRVTLRCSPRSGDLSVYWYQQSLDQGLQFLIQYYNGEERAKGNILERFSAQQFPDLHSELNLSSLELGDSALYFCASSSPPGGYDSGNTIYFGEGSWLTVV.

This chain uses TRBV25-1 with TRBJ2-3; D perhaps matches TRBD1 (5 bases). Trimming cost V 6 bases and J 0 bases, with 13 bases left between them. From germline, CDR1 is MGHDK and CDR2 SYGVNS. The CDR3 loop spans 15 amino acids. Here the CDR3 reads CASSPDDSSTDTQYF. CDR3 DNA sequence: TGTGCCAGCAGCCCCGACGACAGCAGCACAGATACGCAGTATTTT.

The chain recombines TRBV20-1 with TRBJ1-4, with D maybe TRBD1 (6 bases). Between the trimmed V and J ends, which lost 3 bases and 8 bases, there was a span of 16 bases. The CDR3 contains 14 residues. The germline CDR1 and CDR2 sequences are DFQATT and SNEGSKA (reference sequence). The CDR3 DNA sequence: TGCAGTGCTAGGGACGACAGGTCATGGGAAAAACTGTTTTTT. Residues: CSARDDRSWEKLFF.

The V and J genes are TRBV20-1 and TRBJ2-2, with TRBD2 as a possible D gene (6 bases). V gave up 0 bases and J gave up 4 bases, with 12 bases separating them. The CDR3 sequence is 15 residues long. CDR1 and CDR2 from the germline V gene are DFQATT and SNEGSKA (reference sequence). CDR3 amino acids: CSARDPGGPTGELFF. CDR3 coding DNA: TGCAGTGCTAGAGATCCTGGAGGGCCCACCGGGGAGCTGTTTTTT.

The chain carries TRBV7-9 and TRBJ2-5; 8 positions match TRBD2. The CDR3 totals 15 residues. Germline CDR1 reads SEHNR; CDR2 reads FQNEAQ (reference sequence). Trimming took 4 bases from V and 5 from J; bases not matched to a gene: 9. CDR3 in amino acids: CASSSGTSYGETQYF. DNA of the CDR3: TGTGCCAGCAGCTCCGGGACTAGTTATGGGGAGACCCAGTACTTC.

This sequence joins TRBV20-1 and TRBJ2-5; 13 nucleotides agree with TRBD2. Germline CDR1 reads DFQATT; CDR2 reads SNEGSKA (reference sequence). This CDR3 has 15 amino acids. The V and J ends lost 6 bases and 0 bases, in that order; junction bases with no gene match: 4. CDR3 DNA sequence: TGCAGTGCGACGGGACTAGCGGGGAACCAAGAGACCCAGTACTTC. This encodes CSATGLAGNQETQYF.

The chain joins TRBV25-1 to TRBJ2-2, with D perhaps TRBD1 (6 bases). The CDR3 has 16 residues. CDR1 MGHDK and CDR2 SYGVNS come from the germline V gene. The V end was cut by 3 bases, the J end by 6 bases, with 17 bases between. The CDR3 region has the DNA TGTGCCAGCAGTGATGATGCAGGGGCTTGGTCCGGGGAGCTGTTTTTT. Translating gives CASSDDAGAWSGELFF.